A single T cell receptor beta chain is shown here with its context. These data are taken from a study of blood T cell repertoires in COVID-19. At the level of the study: Both acute and convalescent COVID-19 samples were obtained from the United States, Italy and Spain. Sample material is recorded as cDNA or gDNA derived from T cells, B-cell-depleted T cells, or PBMCs.

Some clones are missing from TCRdb's copy, which holds only in-frame ones; the method was immunoSEQ multiplex PCR. The table lists 150,000 or so clones, approximately 80% of them singletons, with over 10% in the top ten. Trimming stripped 0 bases from V and 5 bases from J, with 11 bases between. The CDR3 sequence is 14 residues long. CDR1 is SGHRS and CDR2 is YFSETQ in the germline V gene. The clonotype originates from a man in his sixties with active or convalescent COVID-19. The sequencing sample was made of peripheral blood. The chain is built from TRBV5-1 and TRBJ1-1; D is perhaps TRBD1 (6 bases). The CDR3: CASSLGGGWTEAFF. In DNA form, the CDR3 reads TGCGCCAGCAGCTTGGGCGGGGGCTGGACTGAAGCTTTCTTT.